This note documents a single T cell receptor (beta chain) sequence. The target of this receptor is not known. It has no much larger one-base neighbor in the sample; base qualities were not kept. This sample is part of a study of blood T cell repertoires in COVID-19 (TCRdb year 2020). Regarding the study in general: Collaborator samples came from the United States, Italy and Spain and covered acute and convalescent phases of COVID-19. The prospective study material was composed of cDNA or gDNA derived from T cells, B-cell-depleted T cells, or PBMCs. The dataset comprised deeply sampled blood TCRbeta repertoires from subjects exposed to, actively infected with, or recovered from COVID-19. The repertoires were made available in a free public database intended to serve as a resource for research on the immune response to SARS-CoV-2. Samples came from the ongoing ImmuneRACE study (first 160 participants) plus 1,254 subjects from 6 global collaborators. The sample metadata nearly always contained a de-identified subject ID, COVID-19 status, age in years and sex. Where available, HLA class I and class II types were taken from metadata supplied by the sample provider and were not determined by assay-based typing.

TCRbeta CDR3 regions were amplified from genomic DNA using the immunoSEQ Assay, a bias-controlled multiplex PCR. In the paper's pipeline: The number of nucleated cells in each sample was estimated by amplification of reference gene primers within the assay. Sequence reads were collapsed and filtered to measure the absolute abundance of every unique TCRbeta CDR3 rearrangement. For each sample, productive Simpson clonality was calculated as the square root of Simpson's diversity index across productive rearrangements. TCRdb retrieved this table from immuneACCESS and kept in-frame rearrangements only. Not all clones are present; in checked studies, unresolved V genes account for under half, and no reason is known for the remainder. The V and J calls and clone size come from that table; D and trimming were worked out from the DNA. The sample table holds 350,000 or so clones, of which 88% were seen once. The ten largest clones represent 1% of the sample.

Participants in the prospective study were enrolled through a virtual design, were aged 18 to 89 years, and lived in approximately 25 United States geographic areas. In the prospective study, cohorts were assigned on the basis of participant-reported clinical history obtained from a screening survey and a study questionnaire. A participant counted as exposed if, within 2 weeks of entering the study, that participant had been in contact with someone who had a PCR-confirmed or clinician-diagnosed COVID-19 case. In the prospective study, mobile phlebotomists collected whole blood, serum and a nasopharyngeal or oropharyngeal swab from each participant. Participants in the prospective study had the option to provide additional blood draws and questionnaires over a roughly 2-month period. Before DNA extraction, blood samples from the prospective study were shipped at room temperature or frozen. Findings and caveats that apply to the study as a whole: The quantity of clinical and demographic metadata differed by source and by participant and was supplied without curation.

CDR1 and CDR2 were assigned from the germline V gene as SNHLY and FYNNEI. V lost 8 bases and J lost 4 bases; the stretch between them is 20 bases long. Spanning cysteine to phenylalanine, the CDR3 consists of 15 amino acids. Only the CDR3 DNA stays, 45 bases, in frame from base 1. The sequence derives from a woman aged 25 to 45 who had been exposed to COVID-19. Sequencing was performed on PBMCs or T cells enriched from blood (not recorded which). This chain joins TRBV2 to TRBJ1-2; matching of 6 bases hints at TRBD1 as the D gene. The DNA reads TGTGCCAGCCCGGGGGGCAGGGGATTCGGCTATGGCTACACCTTC. Translated, this gives CASPGGRGFGYGYTF.